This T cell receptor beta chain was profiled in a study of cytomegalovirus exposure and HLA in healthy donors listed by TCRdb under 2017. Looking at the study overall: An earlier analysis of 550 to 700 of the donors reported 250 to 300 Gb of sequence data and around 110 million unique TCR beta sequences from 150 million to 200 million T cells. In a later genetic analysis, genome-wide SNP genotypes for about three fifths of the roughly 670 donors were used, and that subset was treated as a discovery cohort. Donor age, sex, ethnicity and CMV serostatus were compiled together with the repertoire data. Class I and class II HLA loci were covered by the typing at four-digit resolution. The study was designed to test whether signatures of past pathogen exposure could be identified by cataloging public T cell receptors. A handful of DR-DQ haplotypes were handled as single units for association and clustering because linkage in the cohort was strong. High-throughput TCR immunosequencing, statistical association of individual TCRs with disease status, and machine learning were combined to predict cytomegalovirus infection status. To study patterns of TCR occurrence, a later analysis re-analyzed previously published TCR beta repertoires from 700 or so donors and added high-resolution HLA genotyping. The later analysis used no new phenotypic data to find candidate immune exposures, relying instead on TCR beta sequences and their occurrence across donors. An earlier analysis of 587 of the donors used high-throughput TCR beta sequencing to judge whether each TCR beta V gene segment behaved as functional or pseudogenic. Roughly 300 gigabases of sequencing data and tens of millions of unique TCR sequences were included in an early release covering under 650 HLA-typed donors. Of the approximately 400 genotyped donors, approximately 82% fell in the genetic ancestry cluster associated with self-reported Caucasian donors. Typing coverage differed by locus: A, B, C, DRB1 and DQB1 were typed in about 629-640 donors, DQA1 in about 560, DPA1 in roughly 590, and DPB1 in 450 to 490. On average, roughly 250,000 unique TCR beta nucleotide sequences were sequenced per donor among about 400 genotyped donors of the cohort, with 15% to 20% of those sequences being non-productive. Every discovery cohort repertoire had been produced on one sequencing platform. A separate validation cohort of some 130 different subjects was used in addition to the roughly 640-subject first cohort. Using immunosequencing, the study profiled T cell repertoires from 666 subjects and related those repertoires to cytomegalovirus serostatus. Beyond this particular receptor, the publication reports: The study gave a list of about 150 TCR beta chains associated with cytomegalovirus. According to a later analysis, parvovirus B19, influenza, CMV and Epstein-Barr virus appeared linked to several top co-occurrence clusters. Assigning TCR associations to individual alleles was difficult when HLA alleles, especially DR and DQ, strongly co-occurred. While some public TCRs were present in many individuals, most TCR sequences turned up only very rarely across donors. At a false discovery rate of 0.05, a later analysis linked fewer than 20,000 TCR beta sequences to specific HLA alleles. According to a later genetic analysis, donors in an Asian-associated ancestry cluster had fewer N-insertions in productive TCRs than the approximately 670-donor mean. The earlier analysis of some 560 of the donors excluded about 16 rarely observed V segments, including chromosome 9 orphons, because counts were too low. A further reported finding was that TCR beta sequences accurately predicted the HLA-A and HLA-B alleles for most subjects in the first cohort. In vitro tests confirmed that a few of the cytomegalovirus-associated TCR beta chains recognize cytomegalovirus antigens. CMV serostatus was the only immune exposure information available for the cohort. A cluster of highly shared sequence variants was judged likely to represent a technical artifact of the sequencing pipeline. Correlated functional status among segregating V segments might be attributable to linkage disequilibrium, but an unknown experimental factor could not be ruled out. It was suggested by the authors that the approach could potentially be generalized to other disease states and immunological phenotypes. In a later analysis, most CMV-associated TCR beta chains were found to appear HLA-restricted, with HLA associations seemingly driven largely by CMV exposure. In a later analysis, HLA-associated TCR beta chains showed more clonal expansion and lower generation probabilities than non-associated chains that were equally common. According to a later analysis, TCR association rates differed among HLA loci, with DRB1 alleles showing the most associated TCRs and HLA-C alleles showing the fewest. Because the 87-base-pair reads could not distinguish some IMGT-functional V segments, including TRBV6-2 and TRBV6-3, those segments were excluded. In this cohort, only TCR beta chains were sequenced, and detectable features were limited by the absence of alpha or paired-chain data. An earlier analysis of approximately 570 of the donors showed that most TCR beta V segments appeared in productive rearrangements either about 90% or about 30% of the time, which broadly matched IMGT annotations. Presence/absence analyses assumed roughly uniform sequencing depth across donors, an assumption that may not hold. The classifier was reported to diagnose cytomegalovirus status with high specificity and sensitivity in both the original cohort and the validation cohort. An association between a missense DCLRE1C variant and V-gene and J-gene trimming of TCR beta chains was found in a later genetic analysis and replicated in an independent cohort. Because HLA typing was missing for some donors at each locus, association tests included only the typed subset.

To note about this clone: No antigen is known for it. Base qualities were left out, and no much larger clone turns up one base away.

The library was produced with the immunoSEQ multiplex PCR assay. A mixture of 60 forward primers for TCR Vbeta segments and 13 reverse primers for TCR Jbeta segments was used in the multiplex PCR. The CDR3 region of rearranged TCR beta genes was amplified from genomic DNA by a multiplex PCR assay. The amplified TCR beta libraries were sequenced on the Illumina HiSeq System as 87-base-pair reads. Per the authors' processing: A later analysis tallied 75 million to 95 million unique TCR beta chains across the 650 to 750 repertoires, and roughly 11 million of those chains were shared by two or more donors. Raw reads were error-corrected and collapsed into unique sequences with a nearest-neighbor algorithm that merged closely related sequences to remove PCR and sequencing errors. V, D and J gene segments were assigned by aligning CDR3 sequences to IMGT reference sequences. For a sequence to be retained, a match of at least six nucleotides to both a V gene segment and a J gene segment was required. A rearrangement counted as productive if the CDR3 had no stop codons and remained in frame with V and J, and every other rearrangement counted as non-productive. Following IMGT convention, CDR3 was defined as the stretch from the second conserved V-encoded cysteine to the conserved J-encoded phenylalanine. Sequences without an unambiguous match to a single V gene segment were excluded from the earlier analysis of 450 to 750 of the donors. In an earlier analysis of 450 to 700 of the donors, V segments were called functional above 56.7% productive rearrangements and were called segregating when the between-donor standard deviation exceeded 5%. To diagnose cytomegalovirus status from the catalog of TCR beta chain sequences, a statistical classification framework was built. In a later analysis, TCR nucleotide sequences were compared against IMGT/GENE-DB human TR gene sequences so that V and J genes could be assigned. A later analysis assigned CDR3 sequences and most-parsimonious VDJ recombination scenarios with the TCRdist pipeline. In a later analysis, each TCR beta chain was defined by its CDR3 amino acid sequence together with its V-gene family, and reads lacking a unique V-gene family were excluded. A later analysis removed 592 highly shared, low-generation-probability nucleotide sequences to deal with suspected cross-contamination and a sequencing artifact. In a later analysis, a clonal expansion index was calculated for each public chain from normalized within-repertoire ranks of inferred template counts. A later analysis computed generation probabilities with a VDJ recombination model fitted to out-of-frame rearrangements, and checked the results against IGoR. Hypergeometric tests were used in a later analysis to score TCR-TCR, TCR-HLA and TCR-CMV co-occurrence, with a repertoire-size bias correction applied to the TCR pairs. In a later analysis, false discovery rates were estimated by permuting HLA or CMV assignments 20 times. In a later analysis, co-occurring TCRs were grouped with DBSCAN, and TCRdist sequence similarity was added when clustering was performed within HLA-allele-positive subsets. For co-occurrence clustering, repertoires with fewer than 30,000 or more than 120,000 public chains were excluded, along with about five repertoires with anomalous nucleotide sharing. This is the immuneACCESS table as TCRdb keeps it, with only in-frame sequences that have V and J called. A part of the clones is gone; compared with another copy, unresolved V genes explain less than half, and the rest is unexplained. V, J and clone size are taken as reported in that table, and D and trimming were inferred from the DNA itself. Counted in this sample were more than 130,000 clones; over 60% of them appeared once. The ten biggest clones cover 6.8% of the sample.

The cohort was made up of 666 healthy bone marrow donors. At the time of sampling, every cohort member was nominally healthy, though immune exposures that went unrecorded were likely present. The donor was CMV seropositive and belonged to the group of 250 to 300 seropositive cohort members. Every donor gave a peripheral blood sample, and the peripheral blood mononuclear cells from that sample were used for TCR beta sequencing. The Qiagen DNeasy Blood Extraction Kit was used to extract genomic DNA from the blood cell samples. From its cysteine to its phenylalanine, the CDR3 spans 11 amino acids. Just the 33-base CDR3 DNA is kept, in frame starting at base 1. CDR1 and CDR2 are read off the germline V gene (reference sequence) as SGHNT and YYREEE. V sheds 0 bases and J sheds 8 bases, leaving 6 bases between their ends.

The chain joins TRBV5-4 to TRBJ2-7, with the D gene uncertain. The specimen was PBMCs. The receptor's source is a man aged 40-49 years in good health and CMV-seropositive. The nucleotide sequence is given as TGTGCCAGCAGCTTGGGAACTAAGCAGTACTTC. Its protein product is CASSLGTKQYF.